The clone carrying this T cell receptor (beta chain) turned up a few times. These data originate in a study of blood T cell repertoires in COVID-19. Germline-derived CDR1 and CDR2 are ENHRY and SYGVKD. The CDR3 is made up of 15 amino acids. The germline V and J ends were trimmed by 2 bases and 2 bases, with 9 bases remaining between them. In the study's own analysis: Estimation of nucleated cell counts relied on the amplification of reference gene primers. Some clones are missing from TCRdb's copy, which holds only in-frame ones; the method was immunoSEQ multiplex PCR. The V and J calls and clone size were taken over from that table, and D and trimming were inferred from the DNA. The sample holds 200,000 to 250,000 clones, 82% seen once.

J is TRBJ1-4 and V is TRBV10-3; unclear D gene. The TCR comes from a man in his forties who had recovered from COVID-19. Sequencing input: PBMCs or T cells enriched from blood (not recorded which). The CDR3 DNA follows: TGTGCCATCAGTGAGGGTCAGTCGACTAATGAAAAACTGTTTTTT. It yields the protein CAISEGQSTNEKLFF.